This T cell receptor beta chain stems from a study of tumor and adjacent non-tumor tissue in lung cancer. TCRbeta libraries were built with three rounds of nested PCR, modified from ARM-PCR. MiXCR, run by TCRdb on the multiplex PCR reads, gives a single entry per CDR3 protein. Of approximately 70,000 distinct CDR3 sequences in the sample, around three quarters were seen once. Germline loops: CDR1 SQVTM, CDR2 ANQGSEA. CDR3 length: 13 amino acids. The study's findings and limits: Tumor TCR diversity, when higher, was linked to shorter survival.

The template was RNA from unsorted bulk tissue. This clonotype was counted a few times. Its target is not known. A junction end diverges from the germline sequence, so it may reflect a read error. The sequenced sample was lung tumor tissue. The receptor comes from a man aged 55 to 70 with non-small cell lung cancer. The chain recombines TRBV29-1 with TRBJ1-1; D perhaps matches TRBD1 (6 bases). CDR3 region: CSASAGRDIEAFF. CDR3 DNA sequence: TGCAGCGCCTCGGCAGGGAGGGACATTGAAGCATTCTTT.